Included here is one T cell receptor (beta chain) sequence, with context. Its antigen remains undetermined. Qualities for individual bases were not recorded, and no much larger clone is one base off. The data originate from a study of CD8+ T cells in alopecia areata (dated by TCRdb to about 2018). Regarding the research as a whole: The treated patients, all with moderate-to-severe alopecia areata, were enrolled in an open-label pilot trial of oral tofacitinib given at 5 to 10 mg twice daily. Patients received tofacitinib for 6 to 18 months and were then followed off drug for 6 months to check for delayed response and recurrence. In treated patients, disease severity was measured using the SALT score, which gives the percentage of scalp surface area affected. To study T cell clonal expansion in alopecia areata, the researchers applied high-throughput TCRbeta sequencing to both the C3H/HeJ mouse model and human patients. Human TCRbeta sequencing covered scalp tissue and sorted CD4+ and CD8+ peripheral blood T cells from patchy and totalis/universalis alopecia areata patients and healthy controls. Biopsies were taken from tofacitinib-treated patients at baseline and again at 4 and 24 weeks into treatment, and several of those patients also had a later scalp biopsy. Clonality in the scalp was compared among normal scalp (n=4), patchy alopecia areata scalp (n=8), and alopecia totalis/universalis scalp (n=8). RNA was extracted with the PAXgene miRNA kit for fixed scalp, the miRNeasy kit for PBMCs, and the RNeasy kit for mouse skin. immunoSEQ multiplex PCR using 35 Vbeta forward primers and 13 Jbeta reverse primers was used to amplify TCRbeta CDR3 regions.

On the study overall, not on this receptor specifically: Compared with normal scalp, lesional scalp had higher clonality and more expanded CD8+ clones, particularly in alopecia totalis/universalis, a pattern that suggests antigenic drive. Unlike mouse skin, which is dominated by gammadelta T cells, normal human skin has resident alphabeta T cells that are also sequenced, and this complicates analysis of the scalp TCR repertoire. Because the treated cohort was small and had only one nonresponder, larger studies are needed to examine links between baseline CD8+ expansion and response. Scalp clonality and the number of expanded CD8+ clones among the top 100 scalp clones were significantly decreased by tofacitinib. During tofacitinib treatment, many expanded lesional clones stuck around in both scalp and blood, and this persistence may partly explain why relapse happens after treatment is stopped. Shared TCR sequences between patients were less evident than in mice, which may be partly attributable to HLA diversity in the patient population.

Trimming at the junction amounts to 5 bases on V and 0 bases on J, and the germline ends lie 14 bases apart. In the germline V gene, CDR1 corresponds to MNHNS and CDR2 to SASEGT. Spanning cysteine to phenylalanine, the CDR3 consists of 17 amino acids. Of all the DNA, just the CDR3 is kept, 51 bases in frame from base 1. Library creation used the immunoSEQ multiplex PCR assay. RNA was extracted from all samples and reverse transcribed into cDNA as template for TCR sequencing. First-strand cDNA was synthesized using SuperScript III with a 2:1 mix of oligo-dT and random hexamers. A synthetic immune receptor repertoire was used to measure amplification bias, and any remaining bias was corrected computationally. Turning to the authors' computational methods: Raw reads were preprocessed to remove errors, and CDR3 was defined by IMGT conventions from the conserved cysteine to phenylalanine. Clonality was calculated as 1 minus Shannon entropy normalized by log2 of the number of productive unique TCRs. Scalp TCRbeta sequences were cross-referenced with sorted blood CD4 and CD8 repertoires so that the CD4 or CD8 identity of scalp clones could be inferred. This immuneACCESS table, as held by TCRdb, lists in-frame sequences with V and J called but not all clones. Of the missing ones, under half trace to an unresolved V gene in checked studies; the others have no known cause. V and J calls and clone size are copied from that table; D and trimming were computed from the DNA. Present in this sample are about 210,000 clones, roughly three fifths of which were seen just once. 1% to 1.5% of the sample comes from the top ten.

Read against the paper, the sample's treatment or condition label means: oral pan-JAK inhibitor, 5-10 mg twice daily. From alopecia areata patients, peripheral blood was collected along with lesional scalp punch biopsies. PBMCs were isolated by density centrifugation and stained for CD3, CD4 and CD8, and CD4+ and CD8+ T cells were sorted on a FACSAria. The rearranged chain carries TRBV6-1 and TRBJ2-6, with the D gene uncertain. The sequence came from a human donor with alopecia areata. The input for sequencing was CD4+ T cells sorted from blood, taken at roughly week 45, from a patient treated with tofacitinib. The sequenced DNA: TGTGCCAGCAGTAAAGATGACAAACACTCTGGGGCCAACGTCCTGACTTTC. Its coded protein is CASSKDDKHSGANVLTF.